These 3 T cell receptor beta chains originate from one sample sequenced in a study of blood T cell repertoires in COVID-19. The method was immunoSEQ multiplex PCR; TCRdb's version includes in-frame clones alone and lacks a portion of them. The sample lists tens of thousands of clones, 75% to 85% occurring once. Sequences were obtained from peripheral blood. Receptors were obtained from a woman in her seventies with acute or convalescent COVID-19.

V usage is TRBV6-5 and J usage is TRBJ2-1, with TRBD2 identical over 9 bases. V was clipped by 6 bases and J by 8 bases; unmatched bases: 11. Germline V lookup: CDR1 MNHEY, CDR2 SVGAGI. This CDR3 region has 15 residues. The CDR3 spells CASSPGAGGRHEQFF. The CDR3 nucleotides are TGTGCCAGCAGCCCCGGAGCGGGGGGACGCCATGAGCAGTTCTTC.

V usage is TRBV27 and J usage is TRBJ1-5, with D maybe TRBD1 (6 bases). The germline V gene encodes CDR1 MNHEY and CDR2 SMNVEV (reference sequence). There are 14 residues in the CDR3. V was trimmed by 2 bases and J by 5 bases, leaving 10 bases between them. The CDR3 DNA follows: TGTGCCAGCAGTTTAAGGACAGAGGATCAGCCCCAGCATTTT. The encoded protein is CASSLRTEDQPQHF.

The chain couples TRBV7-2 to TRBJ2-3; a weak D match, TRBD2 (5 bases). V dropped 0 bases and J dropped 6 bases, with 10 bases sitting between them. This CDR3 has 14 residues. The germline CDR1 and CDR2 sequences are SGHTA and FQGNSA. The CDR3 DNA reads as TGTGCCAGCAGCTTAGCCGGGCCGGGGGATACGCAGTATTTT. Protein: CASSLAGPGDTQYF.